This entry features one T cell receptor beta chain sequence. This entry comes from a study of blood T cell repertoires in COVID-19. Assay: immunoSEQ multiplex PCR; the TCRdb copy retains only in-frame clones and omits some. The profile shows 150,000 to 200,000 clones, about 86% of them singletons. The sample comprised peripheral blood. The source of this sequence is a woman aged 70-85 years with COVID-19, enrolled during active disease.

The CDR3 DNA sequence: TGTGCCAGCTCACCAAAGGACAGGGTCAATGAGCAGTTCTTC. Translated, it gives CASSPKDRVNEQFF. The chain is built from TRBV18 and TRBJ2-1; 8 bases fit TRBD1. The J segment lost 6 bases and the V segment lost 2 bases, leaving 3 bases of the junction unmatched. The CDR3 is 14 amino acids. The germline V gene encodes CDR1 KGHSH and CDR2 LQKENI.